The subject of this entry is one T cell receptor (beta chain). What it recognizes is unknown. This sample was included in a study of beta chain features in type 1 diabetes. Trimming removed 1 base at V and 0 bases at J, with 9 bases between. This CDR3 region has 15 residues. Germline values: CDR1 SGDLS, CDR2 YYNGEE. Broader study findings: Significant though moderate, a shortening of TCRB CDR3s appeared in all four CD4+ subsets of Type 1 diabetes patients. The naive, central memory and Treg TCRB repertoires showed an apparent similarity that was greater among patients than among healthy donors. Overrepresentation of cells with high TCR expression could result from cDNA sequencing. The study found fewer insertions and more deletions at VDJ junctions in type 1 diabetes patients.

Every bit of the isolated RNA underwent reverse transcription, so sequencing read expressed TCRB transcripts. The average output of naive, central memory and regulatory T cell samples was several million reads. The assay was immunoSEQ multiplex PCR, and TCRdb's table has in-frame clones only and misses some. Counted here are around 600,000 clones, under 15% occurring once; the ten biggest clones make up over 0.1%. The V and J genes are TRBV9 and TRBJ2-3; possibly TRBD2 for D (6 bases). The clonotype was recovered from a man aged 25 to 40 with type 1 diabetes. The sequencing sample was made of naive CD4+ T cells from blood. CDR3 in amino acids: CASSVNGGSTDTQYF. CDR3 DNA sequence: TGTGCCAGCAGCGTAAACGGGGGTAGCACAGATACGCAGTATTTT. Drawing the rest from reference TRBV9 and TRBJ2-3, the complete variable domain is DSGVTQTPKHLITATGQRVTLRCSPRSGDLSVYWYQQSLDQGLQFLIQYYNGEERAKGNILERFSAQQFPDLHSELNLSSLELGDSALYFCASSVNGGSTDTQYFGPGTRLTVL.